This T cell receptor beta chain was retrieved from a study of blood T cell repertoires in COVID-19. Study at large: Spain, Italy and the United States supplied samples that represented acute and convalescent COVID-19. T cells, B-cell-depleted T cells, or PBMCs provided the cDNA or gDNA that served as material.

Original processing methods: How many nucleated cells were present was estimated from reference gene primer amplification. The assay was immunoSEQ multiplex PCR, and TCRdb's table has in-frame clones only and misses some. V and J calls and clone size are given by that table; D and trimming were obtained from the DNA. The table has under 100,000 clones, 85% to 90% seen once. The V gene's germline CDR1 is SEHNR and CDR2 FQNEAQ (reference sequence). After removal of 6 bases from V and 3 bases from J, the junction contained 10 bases not matched to a gene. The CDR3 covers 16 residues. The chain recombines TRBV7-9 with TRBJ1-1; 10 bases map to TRBD1. This TCR derives from a human donor in a cohort sampled during active COVID-19. Sequencing was performed on peripheral blood. The CDR3 reads CASSLGQGDGYTEAFF. In DNA form, the CDR3 reads TGTGCCAGCAGTCTAGGACAGGGGGACGGGTACACTGAAGCTTTCTTT.